The present T cell receptor beta chain was sequenced within a study of cytomegalovirus exposure and HLA in healthy donors. Notes on the study in general: The study reported that TCR beta sequences accurately predicted HLA-A and HLA-B alleles in most subjects. Upon later analysis, TCR association rates were observed to vary by HLA locus, being highest for DRB1 and lowest for HLA-C.

As concerns this clone: The antigen is not known.

The length of the CDR3 is 13 residues. Trimming pared 5 bases from V and 4 bases from J, leaving 11 bases between. The V gene's germline CDR1 is MRHNA and CDR2 SNTAGT. The primer mix had 60 Vbeta and 13 Jbeta primers. Libraries were prepared by immunoSEQ multiplex PCR; TCRdb keeps only in-frame clonotypes and omits some of them. Here the sample spans 130,000 or so clones, 82% being singletons. This chain connects TRBV6-4 to TRBJ2-5, with D tentatively TRBD1 (5 bases). Material for sequencing was PBMCs. This sequence originates from a woman aged 45 to 65 in good health and CMV-seropositive. The CDR3 DNA reads TGTGCCAGCAGTTTCAGGGCCGGAGAGACCCAGTACTTC. Encoded protein: CASSFRAGETQYF.